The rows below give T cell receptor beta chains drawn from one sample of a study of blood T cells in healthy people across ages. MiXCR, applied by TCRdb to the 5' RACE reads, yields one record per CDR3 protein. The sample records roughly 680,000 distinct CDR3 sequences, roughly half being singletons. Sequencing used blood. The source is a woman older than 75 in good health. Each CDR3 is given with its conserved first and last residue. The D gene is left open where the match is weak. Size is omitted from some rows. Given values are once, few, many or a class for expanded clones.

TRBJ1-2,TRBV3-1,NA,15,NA,CASSQEVGFNYGYTF,TGTGCTAGCAGCCAAGAGGTGGGGTTTAACTATGGCTACACCTTC
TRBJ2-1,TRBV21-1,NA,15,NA,CASSKEFGSYNEQFF,TGTGCCAGCAGCAAAGAGTTCGGCTCCTACAATGAGCAGTTCTTC
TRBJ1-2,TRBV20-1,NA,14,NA,CSAGHTSGAYGYTF,TGCAGTGCGGGGCACACGTCTGGGGCTTATGGCTACACCTTC
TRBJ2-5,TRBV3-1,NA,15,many,CASSQENLPRETQYF,TGTGCCAGCAGCCAAGAGAACCTACCCAGGGAGACCCAGTACTTC
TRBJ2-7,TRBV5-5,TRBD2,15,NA,CASSLGLAGMAEQYF,TGTGCCAGCAGCTTAGGGCTAGCGGGAATGGCCGAGCAGTACTTC
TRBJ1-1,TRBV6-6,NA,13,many,CASSSKTGTEAFF,TGTGCCAGCAGTTCCAAGACGGGCACTGAAGCTTTCTTT
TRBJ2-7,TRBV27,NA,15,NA,CASRGGQDYSYEQYF,TGTGCCAGCAGGGGAGGACAGGATTACTCCTACGAGCAGTACTTC
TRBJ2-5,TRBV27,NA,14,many,CASRGRQIQETQYF,TGTGCCAGCCGGGGGAGGCAGATCCAAGAGACCCAGTACTTC
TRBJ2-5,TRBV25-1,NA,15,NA,CASSEHGTAQETQYF,TGTGCCAGCAGTGAACATGGAACAGCACAAGAGACCCAGTACTTC
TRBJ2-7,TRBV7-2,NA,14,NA,CASSSDPGTYEQYF,TGTGCCAGCAGCTCAGACCCGGGGACCTACGAGCAGTACTTC
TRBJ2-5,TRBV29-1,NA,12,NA,CSVRTGGETQYF,TGCAGCGTTCGGACGGGGGGCGAGACCCAGTACTTC
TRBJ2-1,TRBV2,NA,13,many,CASKGGPYNEQFF,TGTGCCAGCAAAGGGGGACCCTACAATGAGCAGTTCTTC
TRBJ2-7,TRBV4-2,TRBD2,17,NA,CASSQGIPGTSSYEQYF,TGTGCCAGCAGCCAGGGGATTCCCGGGACTAGCTCGTACGAGCAGTACTTC
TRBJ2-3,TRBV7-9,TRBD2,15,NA,CASRLTSGTTDTQYF,TGTGCCAGCAGATTGACTAGCGGGACGACAGATACGCAGTATTTT
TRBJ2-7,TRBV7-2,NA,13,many,CASSLMGLYEQYF,TGTGCCAGCAGCTTAATGGGCCTCTACGAGCAGTACTTC
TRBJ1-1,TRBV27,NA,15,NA,CASSLNRGGNTEAFF,TGTGCCAGCAGTTTAAACCGGGGTGGGAACACTGAAGCTTTCTTT
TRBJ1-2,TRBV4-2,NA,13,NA,CASSQSYNYGYTF,TGTGCCAGCAGCCAAAGTTATAACTATGGCTACACCTTC
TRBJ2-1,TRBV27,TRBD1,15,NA,CASSPTGNSYNEQFF,TGTGCCAGCAGTCCGACAGGGAACTCCTACAATGAGCAGTTCTTC
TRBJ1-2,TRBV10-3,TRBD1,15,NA,CAIRPGTGLNYGYTF,TGTGCCATCAGACCCGGGACAGGGCTGAATTATGGCTACACCTTC
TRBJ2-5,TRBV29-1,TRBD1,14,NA,CSVESWTGMETQYF,TGCAGCGTTGAATCTTGGACAGGGATGGAGACCCAGTACTTC
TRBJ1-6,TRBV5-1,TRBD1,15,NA,CASSFSPGTDSPLHF,TGCGCCAGCAGCTTCAGTCCCGGGACAGATTCACCCCTCCACTTT
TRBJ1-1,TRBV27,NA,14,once,CASSLGARYTEASF,TGTGCCAGCAGTTTAGGGGCGCGATACACTGAAGCTTCCTTT
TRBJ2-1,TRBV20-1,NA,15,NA,CSARELGTGDGRQFF,TGCAGTGCTAGAGAACTTGGTACAGGTGACGGCAGGCAGTTCTTC
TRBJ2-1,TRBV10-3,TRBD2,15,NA,CAIRAGTSGTNEQFF,TGTGCCATCAGGGCCGGGACTAGCGGGACGAATGAGCAGTTCTTC
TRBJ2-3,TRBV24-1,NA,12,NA,CATSELGTAQYF,TGTGCCACCAGTGAACTAGGTACGGCGCAGTATTTT
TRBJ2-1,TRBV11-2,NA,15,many,CASSLSQGKGNEQFF,TGTGCCAGCAGCTTGTCACAGGGAAAGGGGAATGAGCAGTTCTTC
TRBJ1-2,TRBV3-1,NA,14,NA,CASSQDTGGNGYTF,TGTGCCAGCAGCCAAGATACGGGGGGCAATGGCTACACCTTC
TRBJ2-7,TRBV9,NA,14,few,CASSVEDRLGEQYF,TGTGCCAGCAGCGTAGAGGACAGATTGGGAGAGCAGTACTTC
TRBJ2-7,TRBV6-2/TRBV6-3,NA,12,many,CASSRYRYEQYF,TGTGCCAGCAGCCGTTACCGATACGAGCAGTACTTC
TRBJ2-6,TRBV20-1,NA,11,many,CSASGANVLTF,TGCAGTGCATCTGGGGCCAACGTCCTGACTTTC
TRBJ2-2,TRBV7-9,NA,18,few,CASSSRRGTGANTGELFF,TGTGCCAGCAGTTCACGCCGGGGGACCGGCGCGAACACCGGGGAGCTGTTTTTT
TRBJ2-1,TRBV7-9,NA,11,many,CASSSQHEQFF,TGTGCCAGCAGCTCTCAACATGAGCAGTTCTTC
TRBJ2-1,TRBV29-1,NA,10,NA,CSVGLTEQFF,TGCAGCGTCGGACTTACTGAGCAGTTCTTC
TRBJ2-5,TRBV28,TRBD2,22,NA,CASSFAVTWTSGGLNRQETQYF,TGTGCCAGCAGTTTTGCCGTGACGTGGACTAGCGGGGGCCTAAACCGCCAAGAGACCCAGTACTTC
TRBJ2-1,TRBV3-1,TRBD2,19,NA,CASSQDRFLAGGRYNEQFF,TGTGCCAGCAGCCAAGATCGTTTTCTAGCGGGGGGCCGGTACAATGAGCAGTTCTTC
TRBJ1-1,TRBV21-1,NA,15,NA,CASSEPRWMNTEAFF,TGTGCCAGCAGCGAACCGAGGTGGATGAACACTGAAGCTTTCTTT
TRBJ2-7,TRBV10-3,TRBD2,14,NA,CAISATSGGYEQYF,TGTGCCATCAGTGCAACTAGCGGGGGCTACGAGCAGTACTTC
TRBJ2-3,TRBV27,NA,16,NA,CASSPKARWPTDTQYF,TGTGCCAGCAGTCCCAAGGCCCGGTGGCCCACAGATACGCAGTATTTT
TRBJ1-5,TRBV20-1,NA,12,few,CSATNSNQPQHF,TGCAGTGCTACTAATAGCAATCAGCCCCAGCATTTT
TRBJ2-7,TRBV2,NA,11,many,CASKREYEQYF,TGTGCCAGCAAAAGAGAATACGAGCAGTACTTC
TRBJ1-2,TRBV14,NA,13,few,CASSQPANYGHTF,TGTGCCAGCAGCCAGCCAGCGAACTATGGCCACACCTTC
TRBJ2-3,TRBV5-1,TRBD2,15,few,CASSGSSGSTDTQYF,TGCGCCAGCAGCGGGTCTAGCGGGAGCACAGATACGCAGTATTTT
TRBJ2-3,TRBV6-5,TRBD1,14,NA,CASTRTGGADTQYF,TGTGCCAGCACCCGGACAGGGGGCGCGGATACGCAGTATTTT